This entry lists 16 T cell receptor beta chains sequenced from one sample in a study of blood T cell repertoires in COVID-19. Assay: immunoSEQ multiplex PCR; the TCRdb copy retains only in-frame clones and omits some. The sample holds hundreds of thousands of clones, roughly 88% seen once. Sequencing was carried out using PBMCs or T cells enriched from blood (not recorded which). The receptors were sampled from a woman aged 25 to 39 who had recovered from COVID-19.

The chain combines TRBV7-3 with TRBJ1-2; 8 nucleotides agree with TRBD1. CDR3 length equals 15 residues. Looked up from germline, CDR1 is SGHTA and CDR2 is FQGTGA. V lost 4 bases and J lost 5; bases outside the gene matches: 9. CDR3 DNA: TGTGCCAGCAGCTCTTGGACAGGGATTAGGTATGGCTACACCTTC. It yields the protein CASSSWTGIRYGYTF.

This clone was observed a few times. The V call is TRBV29-1, the J call TRBJ2-2; 8 bases agree with TRBD2. Germline CDR1 is SQVTM and CDR2 is ANQGSEA. The CDR3 runs 17 residues. This CDR3 reads CRALLAGGGPLAGELFF. In DNA form, the CDR3 reads TGCAGGGCGCTCCTGGCGGGGGGAGGGCCCCTAGCCGGGGAGCTGTTTTTT.

The chain links TRBV2 to TRBJ1-1; 8 positions agree with TRBD1. The CDR3 is made up of 15 amino acids. V gave up 2 bases and J gave up 7 bases; unmatched junction bases: 9. Germline V lookup: CDR1 SNHLY, CDR2 FYNNEI. The CDR3: CASSEQGAHTGEAFF. Here the CDR3 DNA reads TGTGCCAGCAGTGAACAGGGGGCGCATACAGGTGAAGCTTTCTTT.

The chain combines TRBV27 with TRBJ1-1; D unresolved. Germline CDR1 and CDR2: MNHEY and SMNVEV (reference sequence). The length of the CDR3 is 15 residues. The V end was cut by 5 bases, the J end by 7 bases, with 20 bases between. CDR3: CASSTENNEVIEAFF. The CDR3 DNA is TGTGCCAGCAGTACCGAGAATAATGAGGTAATTGAAGCTTTCTTT.

The chain links TRBV10-3 to TRBJ2-3, with TRBD2 identical over 11 bases. Germline lookup yields CDR1 ENHRY and CDR2 SYGVKD. The CDR3 has 16 amino acids. The trim removed 0 bases at V and 7 bases at J, leaving 6 bases unmatched. The CDR3 DNA sequence: TGTGCCATCAGTGAGTCGGTAGCGGGGGGGTCAAATACGCAGTATTTT. Encoded protein: CAISESVAGGSNTQYF.

The chain is built from TRBV24-1 and TRBJ1-5; 7 bases are a match to TRBD1. J lost 2 bases, V lost 8 bases, and 11 bases had no gene match. Germline CDR1 is KGHDR and CDR2 is SFDVKD. The CDR3 runs 16 residues. The CDR3 DNA reads as TGTGCCACCATCGGCGGATACCAGGGGGGCAATCAGCCCCAGCATTTT. Residues: CATIGGYQGGNQPQHF.

The chain uses TRBV10-2 and TRBJ2-2; TRBD1 matches 9 bases. J was trimmed by 6 bases and V by 7 bases; bases with no gene match: 6. The CDR3 covers 14 residues. The germline V gene has CDR1 WSHSY and CDR2 SAAADI. CDR3 sequence: CASTDRGRPGELFF. The CDR3, as DNA: TGCGCCAGCACTGACAGGGGGAGGCCCGGGGAGCTGTTTTTT.

The genes are TRBV19 and TRBJ2-4; perhaps TRBD1 as D (6 bases). The germline V gene has CDR1 LNHDA and CDR2 SQIVND (reference sequence). The CDR3 is 15 residues long. The V end was cut by 3 bases, the J end by 4 bases, with 13 bases between. CDR3: CASSIPRQGKNIQYF. CDR3 DNA: TGTGCCAGTAGTATTCCTCGGCAGGGGAAAAACATTCAGTACTTC.

V and J are TRBV27 and TRBJ2-5; 9 bases align to TRBD2. The CDR3 covers 16 residues. The V and J ends lost 2 bases and 5 bases, in that order; junction bases with no gene match: 9. Germline V gene data show CDR1 as MNHEY and CDR2 as SMNVEV (reference sequence). CDR3 protein: CASSLMGGGGVETQYF. The CDR3 DNA reads as TGTGCCAGCAGTTTAATGGGCGGGGGGGGCGTCGAGACCCAGTACTTC.

The chain employs TRBV10-2 and TRBJ1-6; D is ambiguous. V lost 2 bases and J lost 6, with 17 bases in between. Germline CDR1 WSHSY, CDR2 SAAADI. The CDR3 is made up of 17 amino acids. The CDR3 sequence is CASSEPPGGGSNSPLHF. The CDR3 DNA reads as TGCGCCAGCAGTGAGCCGCCAGGCGGCGGGTCTAATTCACCCCTCCACTTT.

The genes are TRBV5-5 and TRBJ2-1; D perhaps matches TRBD2 (6 bases). The V and J ends lost 2 bases and 3 bases respectively, with 24 bases between them. This CDR3 contains 19 residues. The germline CDR1 and CDR2 sequences are SGHKS and YYEKEE (reference sequence). The CDR3, as DNA: TGTGCCAGCAGCTTCGATTGGGGGGACTCACAATCTTTCTACAATGAGCAGTTCTTC. It yields the protein CASSFDWGDSQSFYNEQFF.

This chain connects TRBV11-2 to TRBJ1-1; 9 bases line up with TRBD1. The CDR3 is 17 amino acids. Trimming took 5 bases from V and 5 from J; bases not matched to a gene: 15. The germline gives CDR1 SGHAT, CDR2 FQNNGV. CDR3 in amino acids: CASSPAFYRGPRTEAFF. Here the CDR3 DNA reads TGTGCCAGCAGCCCGGCCTTCTACAGGGGGCCGCGGACTGAAGCTTTCTTT.

The chain links TRBV27 to TRBJ2-3; 10 bases match TRBD2. The germline gives CDR1 MNHEY, CDR2 SMNVEV (reference sequence). The CDR3 loop spans 15 amino acids. With 5 bases clipped from V and 2 bases from J, the junction kept 4 bases outside the gene matches. The CDR3 here is CASSPLAGITDTQYF. CDR3 in DNA: TGTGCCAGCAGTCCACTAGCGGGGATCACAGATACGCAGTATTTT.

This chain joins TRBV15 and TRBJ1-4; 7 nucleotides agree with TRBD1. This CDR3 is 13 amino acids long. J was trimmed by 4 bases and V by 8 bases; bases with no gene match: 4. The germline V gene encodes CDR1 LNHNV and CDR2 YYDKDF (reference sequence). The CDR3 DNA is TGTGCCACCTGGGACAGCGATAATGAAAAACTGTTTTTT. Translating it yields CATWDSDNEKLFF. Full variable domain (missing parts from reference TRBV15 and TRBJ1-4): DAMVIQNPRYQVTQFGKPVTLSCSQTLNHNVMYWYQQKSSQAPKLLFHYYDKDFNNEADTPDNFQSRRPNTSFCFLDIRSPGLGDTAMYLCATWDSDNEKLFFGSGTQLSVL.

The chain carries TRBV27 and TRBJ1-6; tentatively, D is TRBD1 (6 bases). Germline V gene sequence: CDR1 MNHEY, CDR2 SMNVEV (reference sequence). This CDR3 region has 15 residues. Trimming removed 5 bases at V and 6 bases at J, with 14 bases between. The CDR3 DNA sequence: TGTGCCAGCAGTAGTTCGGACAGCTTTAATTCACCCCTCCACTTT. This sequence encodes CASSSSDSFNSPLHF.

The V call is TRBV11-2, the J call TRBJ2-2; D is perhaps TRBD1 (6 bases). CDR1 and CDR2 from the germline V gene are SGHAT and FQNNGV. V lost 2 bases and J lost 5, with 18 bases in between. The CDR3 contains 17 residues. The CDR3 DNA reads TGTGCCAGCAGCTTATGGTGGGGACAAGCCTTAACCGGGGAGCTGTTTTTT. Residues: CASSLWWGQALTGELFF.